The entry below describes one T cell receptor beta chain. Its specificity is not known. The junction and the germline gene differ at one end; a read error may be behind it. Other DNA variants within this sample encode the same CDR3. This record comes from a study of TIL therapy for anti-PD-1-resistant metastatic lung cancer. Whole-study context: Tumors had a median PD-L1 proportion score of approximately 6.4%.

Study-level points and caveats: Patients were highly selected, enriched for treatment-naive, never-smoker and oncogene-addicted cases.

The immunoSEQ assay was v3. Sequencing used immunoSEQ multiplex PCR; TCRdb keeps in-frame clones, though not all of them. The repertoire consists of about 52,000 clones, with 65% to 80% occurring once and the leading ten covering under 5.5%. The time point: pre-treatment sample, taken before nivolumab and TIL therapy. Stage 4 NSCLC adults joined between late 2017 and January 2020. The CDR3 is 13 residues long. CDR1 and CDR2 (germline): MNHEY, SVGAGI. The sample in question was blood, obtained at baseline. This chain uses TRBV6-5 with TRBJ1-2, with a tentative D call TRBD1 (5 bases). The clonotype originates from a woman aged 30 to 85 with non-small cell lung cancer. The CDR3 reads CASSYGANYGYTF. The CDR3 coding sequence is TGTGCCAGCAGTTACGGGGCCAACTACGGCTACACCTTC.